A selection of T cell receptor beta chains follows, all from one sample in a study of shared clonotypes between healthy human individuals. Assay used: immunoSEQ multiplex PCR; TCRdb lists only in-frame clones, some missing. The sample holds a few million clones; approximately 93% are singletons and the top ten take approximately 0.4%. The sequencing sample was made of naive CD4+ T cells from PBMCs. Receptors were obtained from a man aged 18 to 29 in good health. Some clones in this sample may be carry-over from other donors' samples. Each CDR3 is given with its conserved first and last residue. D genes are given only for firm matches. Not every row has a clone size; where given, it reads once, few, many or a size class.

V gene,D gene,clone size,J gene,CDR3 protein,CDR3 DNA
TRBV29-1,-,-,TRBJ2-5,CSDAEGGLETQYF,TGCAGCGATGCGGAAGGGGGGTTGGAGACCCAGTACTTC
TRBV30,-,-,TRBJ1-1,CAWKENGRTRGVTEAFF,TGTGCCTGGAAGGAGAACGGGAGGACGCGGGGGGTTACTGAAGCTTTCTTT
TRBV5-5,-,-,TRBJ2-6,CASGTLPSSGANVLTF,TGTGCCAGCGGCACACTCCCGAGCTCTGGGGCCAACGTCCTGACTTTC
TRBV11-2,TRBD1,-,TRBJ1-4,CASSNPGQSNEKLFF,TGTGCCAGCAGCAACCCGGGACAGAGTAATGAAAAACTGTTTTTT
TRBV28,TRBD2,-,TRBJ2-1,CASRTSGSRDEQFF,TGTGCCAGCCGGACTAGCGGGAGTAGGGATGAGCAGTTCTTC
TRBV13,-,-,TRBJ2-1,CASSTGTDLDEQFF,TGTGCCAGCAGCACAGGGACTGATCTCGATGAGCAGTTCTTC
TRBV6-1,-,-,TRBJ1-2,CASSESGGNYGYTF,TGTGCCAGCAGTGAAAGTGGGGGCAACTATGGCTACACCTTC
TRBV11-3,TRBD2,-,TRBJ2-5,CASSLGGGETQYF,TGTGCCAGCAGCTTAGGCGGGGGAGAGACCCAGTACTTC
TRBV29-1,-,-,TRBJ2-2,CSVTGMGTGELFF,TGCAGCGTCACAGGGATGGGCACCGGGGAGCTGTTTTTT
TRBV6-5,-,-,TRBJ2-3,CASSYRASGTDTQYF,TGTGCCAGCAGTTATAGGGCTAGCGGCACAGATACGCAGTATTTT
TRBV27,TRBD1,-,TRBJ2-7,CASSTRQGAYEQYF,TGTGCCAGCAGTACCCGACAGGGAGCCTACGAGCAGTACTTC
TRBV9,TRBD1,-,TRBJ2-2,CASSVRDRRNTGELFF,TGTGCCAGCAGCGTCCGGGACAGGCGAAACACCGGGGAGCTGTTTTTT
TRBV10-3,TRBD1,-,TRBJ2-5,CASKGQGAEGYQETQYF,TGTGCCAGCAAGGGACAGGGGGCGGAGGGCTACCAAGAGACCCAGTACTTC
TRBV9,TRBD1,once,TRBJ2-3,CASSVATGQGSDTQYF,TGTGCCAGCAGCGTAGCGACAGGGCAAGGGTCAGATACGCAGTATTTT
TRBV28,-,-,TRBJ2-3,CASRRDGFSTDTQYF,TGTGCCAGCAGAAGGGATGGGTTTAGCACAGATACGCAGTATTTT
TRBV9,-,-,TRBJ2-5,CASSVAGRETQYF,TGTGCCAGCAGCGTAGCGGGAAGGGAGACCCAGTACTTC
TRBV21-1,-,once,TRBJ1-4,CASQGQGLTTNEKLFF,TGTGCCAGCCAGGGACAGGGACTTACAACTAATGAAAAACTGTTTTTT
TRBV19,-,-,TRBJ2-5,CASSKRPRAQETQYF,TGTGCCAGTAGCAAAAGACCCAGGGCCCAAGAGACCCAGTACTTC
TRBV7-9,-,-,TRBJ2-3,CASSYAAVADDTQYF,TGTGCCAGCAGCTACGCGGCAGTGGCTGACGATACGCAGTATTTT
TRBV10-3,-,-,TRBJ2-2,CATRVGAFFGELFF,TGTGCCACTCGAGTGGGGGCCTTCTTCGGGGAGCTGTTTTTT
TRBV15,-,-,TRBJ1-2,CATSPGRPRPYGYTF,TGTGCCACCAGCCCCGGGAGGCCGCGCCCATATGGCTACACCTTC
TRBV19,TRBD2,-,TRBJ2-1,CASTPGSGRSYNEQFF,TGTGCCAGTACCCCTGGGAGCGGGAGGTCCTACAATGAGCAGTTCTTC
TRBV28,TRBD1,-,TRBJ1-2,CASSGTVYGYTF,TGTGCCAGCAGCGGGACAGTCTATGGCTACACCTTC
TRBV9,TRBD1,few,TRBJ1-2,CASSIRQGADGYTF,TGTGCCAGCAGCATACGACAGGGGGCAGATGGCTACACCTTC
TRBV5-1,TRBD1,-,TRBJ2-5,CASSLQGRGQRRTQYF,TGCGCCAGCAGCTTGCAGGGCAGGGGGCAGAGGAGGACCCAGTACTTC
TRBV10-3,TRBD1,-,TRBJ1-6,CAISRDRGRNSPLHF,TGTGCCATCAGTAGGGACAGGGGGCGTAATTCACCCCTCCACTTT
TRBV28,TRBD2,once,TRBJ2-2,CASRVAGGLHGELFF,TGTGCCAGCAGGGTAGCGGGAGGGCTACACGGGGAGCTGTTTTTT
TRBV27,-,-,TRBJ1-1,CASSLFRQNTEAFF,TGTGCCAGCAGTTTATTCCGACAGAACACTGAAGCTTTCTTT
TRBV2,TRBD2,-,TRBJ2-1,CASITSGSYNEQFF,TGTGCCAGCATAACTAGCGGCTCCTACAATGAGCAGTTCTTC
TRBV28,-,-,TRBJ1-1,CASSLYEDTEAFF,TGTGCCAGCAGTTTATACGAAGACACTGAAGCTTTCTTT
TRBV7-3,-,-,TRBJ1-1,CASSWRQNTEAFF,TGTGCCAGCAGCTGGAGGCAGAACACTGAAGCTTTCTTT
TRBV4-3,TRBD1,-,TRBJ2-7,CASSQTDRINEQYF,TGCGCCAGCAGCCAAACGGACAGGATCAATGAGCAGTACTTC
TRBV6-1,TRBD1,-,TRBJ1-1,CASSDRDRRGPEAFF,TGTGCCAGCAGTGACCGGGACAGGAGAGGGCCTGAAGCTTTCTTT
TRBV20-1,-,-,TRBJ2-7,CSASSGGEQYF,TGCAGTGCTAGCTCGGGTGGCGAGCAGTACTTC
TRBV6-1,-,-,TRBJ2-1,CASSELQSYNEQFF,TGTGCCAGCAGTGAATTACAAAGCTACAATGAGCAGTTCTTC
TRBV6-1,-,-,TRBJ2-7,CASIGVGTYEQYF,TGTGCCAGCATCGGGGTGGGTACCTACGAGCAGTACTTC
TRBV6-5,-,-,TRBJ1-1,CASSYRPLGGKAEAFF,TGTGCCAGCAGTTACCGGCCTCTAGGAGGGAAGGCGGAAGCTTTCTTT
TRBV9,-,-,TRBJ2-1,CASSAGGSLSEQFF,TGTGCCAGCAGCGCCGGTGGGTCCCTCAGTGAGCAGTTCTTC
TRBV5-1,TRBD2,-,TRBJ2-3,CASSSLAEDTQYF,TGCGCCAGCAGCTCACTAGCGGAAGATACGCAGTATTTT
TRBV7-9,-,-,TRBJ2-5,CASSQNVGGETQYF,TGTGCCAGCAGCCAGAATGTTGGAGGAGAGACCCAGTACTTC
TRBV30,-,-,TRBJ2-5,CAWSLGGETQYF,TGTGCCTGGAGCCTTGGGGGGGAGACCCAGTACTTC
TRBV15,-,-,TRBJ2-5,CATSGQRETQYF,TGTGCCACCAGCGGTCAGCGAGAGACCCAGTACTTC
TRBV19,-,-,TRBJ2-3,CASSLRGDFPGRHTDTQYF,TGTGCCAGTAGTCTAAGGGGTGATTTCCCGGGAAGACACACAGATACGCAGTATTTT
TRBV29-1,-,-,TRBJ2-3,CSVGAGRDTQYF,TGCAGCGTCGGCGCGGGGCGAGATACGCAGTATTTT
TRBV7-9,TRBD1,-,TRBJ1-1,CASSTGQGRMPEAFF,TGTGCCAGCAGCACGGGACAGGGACGTATGCCTGAAGCTTTCTTT
TRBV28,-,few,TRBJ1-2,CASSLEVYGYTF,TGTGCCAGCAGTCTCGAGGTTTATGGCTACACCTTC